This TCR beta chain was retrieved from a study of early T cells in non-severe SARS-CoV-2 infection. TCRdb recomputed calls from the 5' RACE reads with MiXCR, one row per CDR3 protein. This table has 53,000 or so distinct CDR3 sequences, approximately 12% appearing once. The V and J ends lost 4 bases and 0 bases respectively, with 6 bases between them. The CDR3 runs to 13 residues. Germline V gene lookup returns CDR1 DFQATT and CDR2 SNEGSKA (reference sequence). This clonotype was found many times. The sequence was collected from an adult who was a healthcare worker with PCR-confirmed SARS-CoV-2 infection or an uninfected control (not recorded which). Sequencing used whole blood, obtained at baseline. This chain connects TRBV20-1 to TRBJ2-2, with D hard to call. CDR3 protein: CSAMYANTGELFF. The CDR3 bases are TGCAGTGCTATGTACGCGAACACCGGGGAGCTGTTTTTT.